This T cell receptor (beta chain) was sequenced for a study of blood T cell repertoires in COVID-19 (dated by TCRdb to the early 2020s). About the full investigation: Collaborator samples came from the United States, Italy and Spain and covered acute and convalescent phases of COVID-19. The prospective study material was composed of cDNA or gDNA derived from T cells, B-cell-depleted T cells, or PBMCs. The dataset comprised deeply sampled blood TCRbeta repertoires from subjects exposed to, actively infected with, or recovered from COVID-19. A freely available public database, intended as a resource for researchers studying the immune response to SARS-CoV-2, is where the repertoires were released. The samples were drawn from two sources: the first 160 participants of the ongoing ImmuneRACE study, and 1,000 to 1,500 subjects contributed by 6 global collaborators. The sample metadata nearly always contained a de-identified subject ID, COVID-19 status, age in years and sex. Where available, HLA class I and class II types were taken from metadata supplied by the sample provider and were not determined by assay-based typing.

The collaborating institutions used their own protocols to collect whole blood in K2EDTA tubes. For TCRbeta analysis, collaborators shipped samples as frozen whole blood, isolated PBMCs, or DNA extracted from either of those sample types. Summary of the overall study and its limitations: The quantity of clinical and demographic metadata differed by source and by participant and was supplied without curation.

About this clone itself: No cognate antigen has been identified for it. One base away there is no much larger clone; base qualities are not given. The identical CDR3 is also encoded by other nucleotide sequences in the sample.

Trimming takes 7 bases off V and 3 bases off J; junction bases not matched to a gene: 8. For CDR1 and CDR2, the germline V gene lists SGDLS and YYNGEE. From the cysteine through the phenylalanine, the CDR3 covers 14 amino acids. Just CDR3 DNA is preserved here, 42 bases in frame from base 1. TCRbeta CDR3 regions were amplified from genomic DNA using the immunoSEQ Assay, a bias-controlled multiplex PCR. The published analysis was carried out like this. Nucleated cell counts per sample were estimated from amplification of reference gene primers within the assay. To quantify the absolute abundance of each unique TCRbeta CDR3 rearrangement, sequence reads were collapsed and filtered. For each sample, productive Simpson clonality was calculated as the square root of Simpson's diversity index over productive rearrangements. TCRdb obtained this table from immuneACCESS and retained in-frame rearrangements with V and J assigned. These tables miss some clones; where compared with another copy, unresolved V genes account for less than half of the shortfall, and the remainder is unexplained. The DNA was the basis for D and trimming; V, J and clone size are from that table. Counted in this sample were 89,000 or so clones; under 85% of them appeared once. Approximately 13% of the sample is taken by the ten largest.

The V gene is TRBV9 and the J gene is TRBJ2-3, and 7 bases in between align with TRBD1. Input material: peripheral blood. The TCR sequence derives from a human donor in a cohort sampled during active COVID-19. This receptor carries the CDR3 CASRPAGGTDTQYF. The nucleotides read TGTGCCAGCCGACCGGCAGGGGGAACAGATACGCAGTATTTT.